This T cell receptor beta chain was observed in a study of regulatory T cells in long-lasting Graves disease. CDR3-region Arm-PCR and iRepertoire HTBI primers produced the TCR beta libraries. TCRdb processed the multiplex PCR reads anew with MiXCR; each CDR3 protein has one entry. The data contain about 450,000 distinct CDR3 sequences, about a quarter of them singletons. CDR3 length: 16 amino acids. Trimming took off 2 bases at V and 1 base at J, with 14 bases between the two ends. In germline, CDR1 is MNHEY, CDR2 SVGEGT. This clonotype was counted a few times. Specified time point: persistent/refractory GD, antithyroid drugs over 5 years with positive TRAb. PBMC-derived RNA was used for the TCR library.

The material was peripheral blood mononuclear cells (PBMCs), obtained when the disease was refractory, from a patient treated with antithyroid drugs. The sequence derives from a female donor with Graves disease. The V gene is TRBV6-2 or TRBV6-3, the J gene TRBJ1-2; D possibly corresponds to TRBD1 (5 bases). CDR3 sequence: CASSYGGGTFNYGYTF. DNA of the CDR3: TGTGCCAGCAGTTACGGGGGGGGTACTTTTAACTATGGCTACACCTTC.